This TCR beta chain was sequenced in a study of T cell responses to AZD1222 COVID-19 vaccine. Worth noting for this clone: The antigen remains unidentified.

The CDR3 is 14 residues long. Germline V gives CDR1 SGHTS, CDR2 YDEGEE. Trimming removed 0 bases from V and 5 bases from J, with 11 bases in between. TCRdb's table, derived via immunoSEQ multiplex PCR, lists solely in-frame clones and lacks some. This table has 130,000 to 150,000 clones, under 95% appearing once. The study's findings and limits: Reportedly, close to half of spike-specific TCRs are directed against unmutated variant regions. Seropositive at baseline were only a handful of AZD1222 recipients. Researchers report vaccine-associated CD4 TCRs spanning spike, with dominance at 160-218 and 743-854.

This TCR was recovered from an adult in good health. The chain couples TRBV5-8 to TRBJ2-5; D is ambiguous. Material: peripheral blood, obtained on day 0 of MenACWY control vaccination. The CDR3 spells CASSLAQFGETQYF. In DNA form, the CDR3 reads TGTGCCAGCAGCTTGGCCCAATTCGGGGAGACCCAGTACTTC.